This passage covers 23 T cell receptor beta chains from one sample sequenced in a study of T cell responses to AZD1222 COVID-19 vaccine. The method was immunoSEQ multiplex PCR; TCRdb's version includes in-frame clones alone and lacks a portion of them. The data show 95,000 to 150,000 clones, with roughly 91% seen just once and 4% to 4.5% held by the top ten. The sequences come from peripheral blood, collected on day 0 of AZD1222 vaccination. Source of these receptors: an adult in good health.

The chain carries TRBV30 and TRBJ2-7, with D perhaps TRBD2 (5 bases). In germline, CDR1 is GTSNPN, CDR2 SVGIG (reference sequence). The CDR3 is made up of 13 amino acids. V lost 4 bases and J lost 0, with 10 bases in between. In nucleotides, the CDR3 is TGTGCCTGGAACGTGGGAGCCTCCTACGAGCAGTACTTC. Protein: CAWNVGASYEQYF.

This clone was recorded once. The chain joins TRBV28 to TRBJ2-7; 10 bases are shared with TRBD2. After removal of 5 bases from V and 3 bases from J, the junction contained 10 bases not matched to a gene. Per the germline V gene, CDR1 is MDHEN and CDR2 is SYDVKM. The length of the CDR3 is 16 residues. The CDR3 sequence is CASSASEASGGYEQYF. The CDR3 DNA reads TGTGCCAGCAGTGCTTCCGAGGCTAGCGGGGGCTACGAGCAGTACTTC.

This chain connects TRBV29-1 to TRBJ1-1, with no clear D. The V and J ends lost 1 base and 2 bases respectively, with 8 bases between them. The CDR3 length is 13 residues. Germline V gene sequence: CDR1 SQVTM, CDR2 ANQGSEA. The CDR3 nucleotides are TGCAGCGTTGAAGTCGCGATTAACACTGAAGCTTTCTTT. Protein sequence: CSVEVAINTEAFF.

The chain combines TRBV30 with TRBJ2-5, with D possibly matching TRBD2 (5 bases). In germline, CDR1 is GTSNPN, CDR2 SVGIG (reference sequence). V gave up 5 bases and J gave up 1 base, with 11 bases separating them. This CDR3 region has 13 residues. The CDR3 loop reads CAWGGLGQETQYF. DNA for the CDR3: TGTGCCTGGGGCGGGTTGGGCCAAGAGACCCAGTACTTC.

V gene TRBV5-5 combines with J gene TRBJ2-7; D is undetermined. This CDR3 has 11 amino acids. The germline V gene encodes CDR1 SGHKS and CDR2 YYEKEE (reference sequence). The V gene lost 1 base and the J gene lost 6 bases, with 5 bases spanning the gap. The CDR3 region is CASSLLGEQYF. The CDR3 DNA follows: TGTGCCAGCAGCTTGTTGGGCGAGCAGTACTTC.

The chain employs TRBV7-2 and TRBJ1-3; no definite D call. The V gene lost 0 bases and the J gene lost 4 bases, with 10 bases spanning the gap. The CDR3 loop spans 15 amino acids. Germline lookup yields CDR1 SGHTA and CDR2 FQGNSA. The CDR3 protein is CASSLAQPGGNTIYF. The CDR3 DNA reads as TGTGCCAGCAGCTTAGCGCAGCCCGGGGGAAACACCATATATTTT. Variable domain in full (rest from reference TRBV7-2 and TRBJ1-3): GAGVSQSPSNKVTEKGKDVELRCDPISGHTALYWYRQSLGQGLEFLIYFQGNSAPDKSGLPSDRFSAERTGGSVSTLTIQRTQQEDSAVYLCASSLAQPGGNTIYFGEGSWLTVV.

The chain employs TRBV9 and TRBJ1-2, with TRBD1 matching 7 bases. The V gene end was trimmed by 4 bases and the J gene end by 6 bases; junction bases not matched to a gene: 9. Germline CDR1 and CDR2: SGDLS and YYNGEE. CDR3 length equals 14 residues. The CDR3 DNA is TGTGCCAGCAGCTTGGACAGGATGAACGATGGCTACACCTTC. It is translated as CASSLDRMNDGYTF.

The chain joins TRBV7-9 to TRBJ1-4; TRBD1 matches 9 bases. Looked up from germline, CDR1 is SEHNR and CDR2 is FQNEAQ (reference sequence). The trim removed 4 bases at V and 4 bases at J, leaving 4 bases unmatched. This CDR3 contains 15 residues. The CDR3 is CASSSTGGNNEKLFF. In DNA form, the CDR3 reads TGTGCCAGCAGCTCAACAGGGGGCAATAATGAAAAACTGTTTTTT.

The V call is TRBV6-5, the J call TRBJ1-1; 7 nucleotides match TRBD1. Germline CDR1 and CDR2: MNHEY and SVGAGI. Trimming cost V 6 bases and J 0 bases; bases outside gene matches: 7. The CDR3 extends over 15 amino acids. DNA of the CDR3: TGTGCCAGCAGAGCCAGGGGGGGGATGAACACTGAAGCTTTCTTT. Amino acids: CASRARGGMNTEAFF.

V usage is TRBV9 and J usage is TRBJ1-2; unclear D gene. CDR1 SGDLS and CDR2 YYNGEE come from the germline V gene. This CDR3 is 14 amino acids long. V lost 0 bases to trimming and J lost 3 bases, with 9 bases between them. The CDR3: CASSVGSRDYGYTF. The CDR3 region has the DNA TGTGCCAGCAGCGTAGGTTCAAGGGACTATGGCTACACCTTC.

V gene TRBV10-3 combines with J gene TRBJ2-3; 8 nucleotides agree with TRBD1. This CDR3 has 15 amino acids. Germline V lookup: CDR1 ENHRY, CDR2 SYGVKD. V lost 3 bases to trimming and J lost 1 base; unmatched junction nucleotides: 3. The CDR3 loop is CAISDQGARTDTQYF. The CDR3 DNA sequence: TGTGCCATCAGTGATCAGGGGGCCCGCACAGATACGCAGTATTTT.

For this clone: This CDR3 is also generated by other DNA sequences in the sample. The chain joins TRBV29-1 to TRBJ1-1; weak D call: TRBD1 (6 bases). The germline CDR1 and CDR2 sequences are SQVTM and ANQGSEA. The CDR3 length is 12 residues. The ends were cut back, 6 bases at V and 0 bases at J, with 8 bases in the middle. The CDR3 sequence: CSVDRVNTEAFF. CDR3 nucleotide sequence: TGCAGCGTGGACAGAGTGAACACTGAAGCTTTCTTT.

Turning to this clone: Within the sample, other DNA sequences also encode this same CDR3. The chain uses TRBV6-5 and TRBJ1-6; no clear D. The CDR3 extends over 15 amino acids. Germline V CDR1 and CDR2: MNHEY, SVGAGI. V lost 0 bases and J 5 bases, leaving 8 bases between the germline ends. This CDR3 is CASSYSGGDNSPLHF. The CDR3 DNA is TGTGCCAGCAGTTACTCAGGAGGAGATAATTCACCCCTCCACTTT.

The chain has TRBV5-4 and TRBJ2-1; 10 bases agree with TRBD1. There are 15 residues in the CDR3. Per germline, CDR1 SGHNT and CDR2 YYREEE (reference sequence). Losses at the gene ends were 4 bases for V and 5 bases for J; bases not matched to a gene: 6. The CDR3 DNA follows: TGTGCCAGCAGCCTGGGGACAGGGGTGGACAATGAGCAGTTCTTC. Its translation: CASSLGTGVDNEQFF.

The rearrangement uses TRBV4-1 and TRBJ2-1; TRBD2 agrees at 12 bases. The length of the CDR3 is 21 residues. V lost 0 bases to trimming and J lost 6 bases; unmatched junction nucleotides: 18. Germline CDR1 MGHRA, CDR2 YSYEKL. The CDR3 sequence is CASSQDRGLAGGPRYTNEQFF. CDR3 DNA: TGCGCCAGCAGCCAAGATCGGGGCCTAGCGGGGGGGCCGAGGTACACCAATGAGCAGTTCTTC.

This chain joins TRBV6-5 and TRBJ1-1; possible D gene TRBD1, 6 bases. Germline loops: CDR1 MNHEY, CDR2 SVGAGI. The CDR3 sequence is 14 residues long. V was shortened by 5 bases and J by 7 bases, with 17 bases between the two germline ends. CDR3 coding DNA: TGTGCCAGCAGTCCGGACAGCCCCGGGGGTGAAGCTTTCTTT. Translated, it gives CASSPDSPGGEAFF.

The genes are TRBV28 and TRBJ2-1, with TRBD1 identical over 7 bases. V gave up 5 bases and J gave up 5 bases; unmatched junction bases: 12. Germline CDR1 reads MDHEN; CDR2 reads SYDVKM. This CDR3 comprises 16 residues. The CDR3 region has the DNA TGTGCCAGCAGTGGTTATGGGCCGGGACAGAACAATGAGCAGTTCTTC. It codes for CASSGYGPGQNNEQFF.

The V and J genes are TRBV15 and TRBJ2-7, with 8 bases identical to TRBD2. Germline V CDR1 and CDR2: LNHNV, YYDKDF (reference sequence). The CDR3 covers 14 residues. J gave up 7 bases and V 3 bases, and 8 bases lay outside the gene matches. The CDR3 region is CATSSGRATWEQYF. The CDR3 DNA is TGTGCCACCAGCAGCGGGAGGGCGACGTGGGAGCAGTACTTC.

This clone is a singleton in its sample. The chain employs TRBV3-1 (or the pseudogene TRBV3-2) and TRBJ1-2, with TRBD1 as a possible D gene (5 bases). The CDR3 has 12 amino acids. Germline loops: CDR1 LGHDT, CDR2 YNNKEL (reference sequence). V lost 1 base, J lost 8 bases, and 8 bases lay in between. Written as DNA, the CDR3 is TGTGCCAGCAGCCAAGGGGGCAACGGCTACACCTTC. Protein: CASSQGGNGYTF.

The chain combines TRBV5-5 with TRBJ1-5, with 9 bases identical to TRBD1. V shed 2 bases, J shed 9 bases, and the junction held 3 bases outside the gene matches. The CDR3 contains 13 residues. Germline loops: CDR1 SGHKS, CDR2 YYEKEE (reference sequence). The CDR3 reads CASSLGQGRPQHF. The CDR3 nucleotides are TGTGCCAGCAGCTTAGGACAGGGGAGGCCCCAGCATTTT.

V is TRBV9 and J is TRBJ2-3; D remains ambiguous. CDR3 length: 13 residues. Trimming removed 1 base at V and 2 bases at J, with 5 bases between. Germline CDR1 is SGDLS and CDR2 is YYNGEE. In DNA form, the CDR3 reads TGTGCCAGCAGCGTATACTACACAGATACGCAGTATTTT. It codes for CASSVYYTDTQYF.

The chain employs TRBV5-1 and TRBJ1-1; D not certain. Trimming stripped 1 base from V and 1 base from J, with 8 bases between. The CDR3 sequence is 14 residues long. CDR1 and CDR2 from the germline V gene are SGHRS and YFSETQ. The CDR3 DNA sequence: TGCGCCAGCAGCTTGACGATTCCGAACACTGAAGCTTTCTTT. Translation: CASSLTIPNTEAFF. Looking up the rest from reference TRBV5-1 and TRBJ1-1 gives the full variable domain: KAGVTQTPRYLIKTRGQQVTLSCSPISGHRSVSWYQQTPGQGLQFLFEYFSETQRNKGNFPGRFSGRQFSNSRSEMNVSTLELGDSALYLCASSLTIPNTEAFFGQGTRLTVV.

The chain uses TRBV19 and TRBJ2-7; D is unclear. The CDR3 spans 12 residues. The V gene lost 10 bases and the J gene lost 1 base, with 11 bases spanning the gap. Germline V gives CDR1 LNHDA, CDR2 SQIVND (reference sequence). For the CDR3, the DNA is TGTGCCACTACGGACGGGTCCTACGAGCAGTACTTC. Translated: CATTDGSYEQYF.